The clone carrying this T cell receptor beta chain was observed a handful of times. Its specificity is unknown. The ends were cut back, 1 base at V and 5 bases at J, with 12 bases in the middle. Germline V gene sequence: CDR1 LGHDT, CDR2 YNNKEL (reference sequence). This CDR3 region has 15 residues. The record originates from a study of identical twins. Study outcomes and limitations: The study based its conclusions on cross-sectional statistical analysis and did not follow the same donors. The study found weaker excess twin sharing in beta out-of-frame sequences. Out-of-frame alpha sequences common to twins were enriched for low generation probability.

One entry per CDR3 protein, called by TCRdb with MiXCR from the 5' RACE reads. The sample shows fewer than 650,000 distinct CDR3 sequences, 7.1% of them seen only once. These sequences were also reported in another study, on yellow fever vaccine responses in identical twins.

The TCR comes from a woman aged 18-29 years in good health. The gene calls are TRBV3-1 and TRBJ2-4, with a possible D match to TRBD1 (5 bases). Sequenced material: PBMCs. This CDR3 is CASSQVRQTQNIQYF. Here the CDR3 DNA reads TGTGCCAGCAGCCAAGTTCGACAGACGCAAAACATTCAGTACTTC.